What follows describes a single TCR beta chain. These data come from a study of OX40 agonist ivuxolimab in advanced cancers. TCRdb's table, derived via immunoSEQ multiplex PCR, lists solely in-frame clones and lacks some. The sample shows around 100,000 clones, about 88% of them seen only once. This TCR derives from an adult with an advanced solid tumor such as melanoma, head and neck, liver or kidney cancer. The source material was CD4+ or CD8+ T cells sorted from blood, sampled in a trial of the OX40 agonist ivuxolimab.

CDR3 DNA: TGCGCCAGCAGTCAGGGGCTTAGCGGGTCAGATACGCAGTATTTT. It codes for CASSQGLSGSDTQYF. V is TRBV5-1 and J is TRBJ2-3, with a tentative D call TRBD2 (7 bases). CDR1 and CDR2 (germline): SGHRS, YFSETQ. CDR3 size: 15 residues. V gave up 5 bases and J gave up 4 bases, with 17 bases separating them. Complete variable domain (other parts from reference TRBV5-1 and TRBJ2-3): KAGVTQTPRYLIKTRGQQVTLSCSPISGHRSVSWYQQTPGQGLQFLFEYFSETQRNKGNFPGRFSGRQFSNSRSEMNVSTLELGDSALYLCASSQGLSGSDTQYFGPGTRLTVL.